This is a list of T cell receptor beta chains from one sample in a study of T cell repertoires in ileal Crohn's disease. Clones were read by immunoSEQ multiplex PCR, and TCRdb kept only the in-frame ones, dropping some. There are 3,000 to 4,000 clones in the sample; around four fifths occur only once, and about 8% lies in the top ten. Sequencing used ileal tissue. These receptors came from an adult with Crohn's disease. Both conserved end residues are part of each CDR3. D genes are given only for firm matches. Expanded clones are given a class, and other clones once, few, many or no size at all.

D gene: TRBD1
J gene: TRBJ1-1
V gene: TRBV5-1
clone size: .
CDR3 protein: CASSFDRGNTEAFF
CDR3 DNA: TGCGCCAGCAGCTTCGACAGGGGGAACACTGAAGCTTTCTTT

D gene: .
J gene: TRBJ2-5
V gene: TRBV14
clone size: .
CDR3 protein: CASSQDSCCAETQYF
CDR3 DNA: TGTGCCAGCAGCCAAGACTCATGTTGTGCGGAGACCCAGTACTTC

D gene: .
J gene: TRBJ1-1
V gene: TRBV10-1
clone size: .
CDR3 protein: CASSERRGGNTEAFF
CDR3 DNA: TGCGCCAGCAGTGAGAGGCGGGGGGGAAACACTGAAGCTTTCTTT

D gene: TRBD1
J gene: TRBJ2-2
V gene: TRBV18
clone size: .
CDR3 protein: CASSLKGQTNTGELFF
CDR3 DNA: TGTGCCAGCTCACTAAAGGGACAGACGAACACCGGGGAGCTGTTTTTT

D gene: TRBD1
J gene: TRBJ1-2
V gene: TRBV5-1
clone size: .
CDR3 protein: CASSDRDRGNYGYTF
CDR3 DNA: TGCGCCAGCAGTGACCGGGACAGGGGGAACTATGGCTACACCTTC

D gene: .
J gene: TRBJ1-2
V gene: TRBV6-5
clone size: .
CDR3 protein: CASSYDQENGYTF
CDR3 DNA: TGTGCCAGCAGTTACGACCAGGAAAATGGCTACACCTTC

D gene: TRBD1
J gene: TRBJ1-5
V gene: TRBV6-5
clone size: .
CDR3 protein: CASSSTGGLGAQHF
CDR3 DNA: TGTGCCAGCAGTTCTACAGGGGGGTTAGGGGCCCAGCATTTT

D gene: .
J gene: TRBJ2-1
V gene: TRBV18
clone size: .
CDR3 protein: CASSPTSAGTNEQFF
CDR3 DNA: TGTGCCAGCTCACCAACCAGCGCGGGGACCAATGAGCAGTTCTTC

D gene: TRBD1
J gene: TRBJ2-1
V gene: TRBV25-1
clone size: .
CDR3 protein: CASSTDRDSYNEQFF
CDR3 DNA: TGTGCCAGCAGCACGGACAGGGACTCCTACAATGAGCAGTTCTTC

D gene: .
J gene: TRBJ2-7
V gene: TRBV11-2
clone size: .
CDR3 protein: CASSLDREIFSYEQYF
CDR3 DNA: TGTGCCAGCAGCTTAGATCGGGAGATTTTCTCCTACGAGCAGTACTTC

D gene: .
J gene: TRBJ1-1
V gene: TRBV15
clone size: few
CDR3 protein: CATSRDRNRLLNTEAFF
CDR3 DNA: TGTGCCACCAGCAGAGATCGAAACAGGTTATTGAACACTGAAGCTTTCTTT

D gene: .
J gene: TRBJ1-5
V gene: TRBV19
clone size: few
CDR3 protein: CASSMDRDQPQHF
CDR3 DNA: TGTGCCAGTAGTATGGACAGAGATCAGCCCCAGCATTTT

D gene: TRBD1
J gene: TRBJ1-2
V gene: TRBV19
clone size: .
CDR3 protein: CASSPKLTGKGYGYTF
CDR3 DNA: TGTGCCAGTAGCCCAAAGCTGACAGGGAAGGGCTATGGCTACACCTTC

D gene: TRBD1
J gene: TRBJ2-2
V gene: TRBV6-5
clone size: once
CDR3 protein: CASSYPGGTGELFF
CDR3 DNA: TGTGCCAGCAGTTACCCAGGGGGCACCGGGGAGCTGTTTTTT

D gene: TRBD1
J gene: TRBJ1-2
V gene: TRBV5-1
clone size: .
CDR3 protein: CASSLATGDVGYTF
CDR3 DNA: TGCGCCAGCAGCTTGGCTACAGGGGACGTTGGCTACACCTTC

D gene: .
J gene: TRBJ2-7
V gene: TRBV27
clone size: few
CDR3 protein: CASSSGVGTQEQYF
CDR3 DNA: TGTGCCAGCAGTTCAGGCGTAGGGACTCAAGAGCAGTACTTC

D gene: TRBD1
J gene: TRBJ2-7
V gene: TRBV6-1
clone size: .
CDR3 protein: CASSEAMGQNYEQYF
CDR3 DNA: TGTGCCAGCAGTGAAGCGATGGGACAGAACTACGAGCAGTACTTC

D gene: .
J gene: TRBJ1-2
V gene: TRBV10-3
clone size: few
CDR3 protein: CATSRGRGGYGYTF
CDR3 DNA: TGTGCCACGAGTAGGGGCAGGGGCGGCTATGGCTACACCTTC

D gene: .
J gene: TRBJ1-4
V gene: TRBV6-5
clone size: .
CDR3 protein: CASSYRRTNEKLFF
CDR3 DNA: TGTGCCAGCAGTTACAGGAGAACTAATGAAAAACTGTTTTTT

D gene: TRBD1
J gene: TRBJ2-6
V gene: TRBV19
clone size: .
CDR3 protein: CASSPRTGGKSGANVLTF
CDR3 DNA: TGTGCCAGTAGTCCCAGGACAGGGGGCAAGTCTGGGGCCAACGTCCTGACTTTC

D gene: TRBD2
J gene: TRBJ2-5
V gene: TRBV29-1
clone size: .
CDR3 protein: CSLRDTLAGGGAQYF
CDR3 DNA: TGCAGCCTCCGAGATACACTAGCGGGAGGGGGAGCCCAGTACTTC

D gene: TRBD2
J gene: TRBJ2-5
V gene: TRBV18
clone size: .
CDR3 protein: CASSPRTSGGMPQETQYF
CDR3 DNA: TGTGCCAGCTCACCTCGGACTAGCGGGGGGATGCCCCAAGAGACCCAGTACTTC

D gene: .
J gene: TRBJ2-1
V gene: TRBV4-3
clone size: .
CDR3 protein: CASSQEVSGGRSSYNEQFF
CDR3 DNA: TGCGCCAGCAGCCAAGAGGTCTCAGGAGGGCGGAGCTCCTACAATGAGCAGTTCTTC

D gene: TRBD2
J gene: TRBJ2-1
V gene: TRBV6-5
clone size: .
CDR3 protein: CASSDGTSTYNEQFF
CDR3 DNA: TGTGCCAGCAGCGATGGGACTAGCACCTACAATGAGCAGTTCTTC

D gene: TRBD1
J gene: TRBJ2-2
V gene: TRBV5-1
clone size: once
CDR3 protein: CASSLGQGHGELFF
CDR3 DNA: TGCGCCAGCAGCTTGGGACAGGGCCACGGGGAGCTGTTTTTT

D gene: TRBD1
J gene: TRBJ2-7
V gene: TRBV6-6
clone size: .
CDR3 protein: CASSYHDRGGEQYF
CDR3 DNA: TGTGCCAGCAGTTACCACGACAGGGGGGGCGAGCAGTACTTC

D gene: .
J gene: TRBJ1-2
V gene: TRBV9
clone size: once
CDR3 protein: CASSVATPGAGGYTF
CDR3 DNA: TGTGCCAGCAGCGTAGCTACTCCAGGGGCTGGCGGCTACACCTTC

D gene: .
J gene: TRBJ2-3
V gene: TRBV28
clone size: .
CDR3 protein: CASSLEAGVTQYF
CDR3 DNA: TGTGCCAGCAGTTTGGAGGCGGGTGTGACGCAGTATTTT

D gene: .
J gene: TRBJ2-7
V gene: TRBV10-3
clone size: .
CDR3 protein: CAISELREQYF
CDR3 DNA: TGTGCCATCAGTGAGCTACGGGAGCAGTACTTC

D gene: TRBD1
J gene: TRBJ1-3
V gene: TRBV7-2
clone size: few
CDR3 protein: CASSARTGDGNTIYF
CDR3 DNA: TGTGCCAGCAGCGCGAGGACAGGGGATGGAAACACCATATATTTT

D gene: .
J gene: TRBJ1-5
V gene: TRBV19
clone size: .
CDR3 protein: CASSPRRDNNQPQHF
CDR3 DNA: TGTGCCAGTAGTCCACGCCGGGACAACAATCAGCCCCAGCATTTT

D gene: .
J gene: TRBJ1-1
V gene: TRBV6-5
clone size: .
CDR3 protein: CASSYSGGGGHTEAFF
CDR3 DNA: TGTGCCAGCAGTTACTCGGGGGGAGGTGGGCACACTGAAGCTTTCTTT

D gene: .
J gene: TRBJ2-2
V gene: TRBV19
clone size: .
CDR3 protein: CASSATGFSRVTGELFF
CDR3 DNA: TGTGCCAGTAGTGCCACAGGGTTTTCAAGGGTAACCGGGGAGCTGTTTTTT

D gene: TRBD1
J gene: TRBJ1-2
V gene: TRBV5-4
clone size: few
CDR3 protein: CASSPRDSYGYTF
CDR3 DNA: TGTGCCAGCAGCCCGAGGGACAGCTATGGCTACACCTTC

D gene: .
J gene: TRBJ2-2
V gene: TRBV14
clone size: .
CDR3 protein: CASSASGPGELFF
CDR3 DNA: TGTGCCAGCAGCGCCTCAGGGCCCGGGGAGCTGTTTTTT

D gene: .
J gene: TRBJ2-7
V gene: TRBV2
clone size: .
CDR3 protein: CASSEDNYEQYF
CDR3 DNA: TGTGCCAGCAGCGAGGACAACTACGAGCAGTACTTC

D gene: TRBD1
J gene: TRBJ1-2
V gene: TRBV30
clone size: .
CDR3 protein: CAWSFVTGNYGYTF
CDR3 DNA: TGTGCCTGGAGTTTCGTGACAGGGAACTATGGCTACACCTTC

D gene: TRBD2
J gene: TRBJ2-3
V gene: TRBV27
clone size: .
CDR3 protein: CASSTRDRPSSGRVRDTQYF
CDR3 DNA: TGTGCCAGCAGTACCCGGGACAGACCTTCTAGCGGGAGGGTTAGAGATACGCAGTATTTT

D gene: .
J gene: TRBJ1-3
V gene: TRBV9
clone size: .
CDR3 protein: CASSVIGTLGNTIYF
CDR3 DNA: TGTGCCAGCAGCGTGATAGGGACACTTGGAAACACCATATATTTT

D gene: .
J gene: TRBJ2-7
V gene: TRBV2
clone size: .
CDR3 protein: CASSGLYEQYF
CDR3 DNA: TGTGCCAGCAGTGGTCTCTACGAGCAGTACTTC

D gene: TRBD2
J gene: TRBJ2-3
V gene: TRBV2
clone size: .
CDR3 protein: CASGSGSGANPADTQYF
CDR3 DNA: TGTGCCAGCGGGTCTGGTAGCGGGGCCAACCCTGCAGATACGCAGTATTTT

D gene: TRBD1
J gene: TRBJ1-1
V gene: TRBV7-8
clone size: .
CDR3 protein: CASSLAGQGRSEAFF
CDR3 DNA: TGTGCCAGCAGCTTGGCAGGACAGGGAAGGTCTGAAGCTTTCTTT

D gene: .
J gene: TRBJ1-4
V gene: TRBV7-9
clone size: .
CDR3 protein: CASSNYGQSTNEKLFF
CDR3 DNA: TGTGCCAGCAGCAACTACGGACAGTCAACTAATGAAAAACTGTTTTTT

D gene: .
J gene: TRBJ1-5
V gene: TRBV11-2
clone size: .
CDR3 protein: CASSSRSNQPQHF
CDR3 DNA: TGTGCCAGCAGCTCACGGAGCAATCAGCCCCAGCATTTT

D gene: TRBD1
J gene: TRBJ2-7
V gene: TRBV5-4
clone size: once
CDR3 protein: CASSLGQGVGEQYF
CDR3 DNA: TGTGCCAGCAGTCTGGGACAGGGAGTCGGCGAGCAGTACTTC

D gene: .
J gene: TRBJ2-2
V gene: TRBV7-9
clone size: .
CDR3 protein: CASSPGAREGEELFF
CDR3 DNA: TGTGCCAGCAGCCCAGGGGCACGTGAGGGGGAGGAGCTGTTTTTT

D gene: .
J gene: TRBJ1-2
V gene: TRBV10-3
clone size: .
CDR3 protein: CAISAGEYGYTF
CDR3 DNA: TGTGCCATCAGTGCTGGGGAGTATGGCTACACCTTC

D gene: .
J gene: TRBJ1-1
V gene: TRBV5-1
clone size: .
CDR3 protein: CASSREGKRNTEAFF
CDR3 DNA: TGCGCCAGCAGTAGGGAGGGGAAGAGGAACACTGAAGCTTTCTTT